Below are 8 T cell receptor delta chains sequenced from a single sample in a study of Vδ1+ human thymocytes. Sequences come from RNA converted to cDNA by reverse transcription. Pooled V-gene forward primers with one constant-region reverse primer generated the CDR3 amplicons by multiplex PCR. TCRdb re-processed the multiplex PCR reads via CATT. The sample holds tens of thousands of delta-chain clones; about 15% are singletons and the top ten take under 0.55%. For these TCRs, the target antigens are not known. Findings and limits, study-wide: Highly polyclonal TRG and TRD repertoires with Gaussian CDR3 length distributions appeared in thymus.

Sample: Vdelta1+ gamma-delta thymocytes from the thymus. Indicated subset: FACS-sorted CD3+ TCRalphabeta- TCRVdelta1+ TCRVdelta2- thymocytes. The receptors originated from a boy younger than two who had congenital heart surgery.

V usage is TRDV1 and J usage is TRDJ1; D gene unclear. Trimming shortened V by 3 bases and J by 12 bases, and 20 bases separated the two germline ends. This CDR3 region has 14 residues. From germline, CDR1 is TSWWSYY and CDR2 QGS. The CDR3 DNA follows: TGTGCTCTTGGGGAGACCAGGAGACAGAAAAAAATCATCTTT. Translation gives CALGETRRQKKIIF.

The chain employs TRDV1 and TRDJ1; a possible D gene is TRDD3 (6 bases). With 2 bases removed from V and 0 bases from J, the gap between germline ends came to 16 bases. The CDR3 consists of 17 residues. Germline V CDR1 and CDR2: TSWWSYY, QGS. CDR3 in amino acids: CALGEMRWGLYTDKLIF. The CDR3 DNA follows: TGTGCTCTTGGGGAAATGCGATGGGGGCTGTACACCGATAAACTCATCTTT.

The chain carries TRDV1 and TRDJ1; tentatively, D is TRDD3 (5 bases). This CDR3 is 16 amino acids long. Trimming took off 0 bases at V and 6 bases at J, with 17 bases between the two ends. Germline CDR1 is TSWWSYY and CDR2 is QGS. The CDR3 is CALGELGSAILNKLIF. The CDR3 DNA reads TGTGCTCTTGGGGAACTAGGAAGCGCGATACTCAATAAACTCATCTTT.

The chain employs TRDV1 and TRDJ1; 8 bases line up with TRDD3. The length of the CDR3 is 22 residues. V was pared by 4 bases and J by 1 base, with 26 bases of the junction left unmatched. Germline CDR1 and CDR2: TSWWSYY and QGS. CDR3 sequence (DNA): TGTGCTCTTGGGGGCCCCGGGGCCTCCCGGGCTTTTTTACTGGGGGGCACCGATAAACTCATCTTT. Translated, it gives CALGGPGASRAFLLGGTDKLIF.

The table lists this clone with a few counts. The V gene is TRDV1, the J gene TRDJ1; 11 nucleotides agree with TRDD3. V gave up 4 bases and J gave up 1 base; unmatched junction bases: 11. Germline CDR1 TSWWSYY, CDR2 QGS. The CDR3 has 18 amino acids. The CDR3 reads CALGGSWGIQSSTDKLIF. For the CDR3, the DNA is TGTGCTCTTGGGGGCAGCTGGGGGATACAAAGTTCCACCGATAAACTCATCTTT.

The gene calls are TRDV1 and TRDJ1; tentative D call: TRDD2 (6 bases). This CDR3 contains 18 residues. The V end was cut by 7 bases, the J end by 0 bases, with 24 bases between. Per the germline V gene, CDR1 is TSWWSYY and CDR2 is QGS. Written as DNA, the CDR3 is TGTGCTCTTGAGGACCTCTCCTACTTAGCTACTCACACCGATAAACTCATCTTT. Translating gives CALEDLSYLATHTDKLIF.

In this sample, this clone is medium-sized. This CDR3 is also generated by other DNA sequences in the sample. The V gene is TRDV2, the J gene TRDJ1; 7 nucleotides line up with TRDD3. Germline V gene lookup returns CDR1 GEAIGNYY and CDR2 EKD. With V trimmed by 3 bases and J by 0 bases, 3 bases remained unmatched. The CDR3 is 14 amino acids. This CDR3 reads CACDLGGHTDKLIF. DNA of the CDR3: TGTGCCTGTGACCTTGGGGGACACACCGATAAACTCATCTTT.

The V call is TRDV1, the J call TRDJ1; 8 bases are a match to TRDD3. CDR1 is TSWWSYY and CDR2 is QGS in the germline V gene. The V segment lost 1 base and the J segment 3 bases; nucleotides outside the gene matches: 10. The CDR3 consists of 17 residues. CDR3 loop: CALGEPKWGISADKLIF. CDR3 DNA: TGTGCTCTTGGGGAACCCAAGTGGGGGATCTCAGCCGATAAACTCATCTTT.